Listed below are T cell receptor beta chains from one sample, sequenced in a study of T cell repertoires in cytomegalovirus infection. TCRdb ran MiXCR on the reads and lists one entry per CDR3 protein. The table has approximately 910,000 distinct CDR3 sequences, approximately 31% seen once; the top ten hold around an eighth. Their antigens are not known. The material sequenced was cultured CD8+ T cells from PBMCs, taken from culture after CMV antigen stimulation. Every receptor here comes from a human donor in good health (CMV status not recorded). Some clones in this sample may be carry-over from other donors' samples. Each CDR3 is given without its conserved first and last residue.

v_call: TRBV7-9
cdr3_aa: ASSTNWRTSHETQY

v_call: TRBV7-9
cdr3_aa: ASSLVLGEAF

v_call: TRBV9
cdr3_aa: ASSVGSTQETQY

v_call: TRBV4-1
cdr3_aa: ASSQALSNQPQH

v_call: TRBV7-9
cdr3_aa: VGTGGASGYGYT

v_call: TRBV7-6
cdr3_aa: ASSLAGREETQY

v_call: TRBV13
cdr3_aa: ASSLGGGQDNYGYT

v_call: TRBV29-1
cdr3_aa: SAEQEPLEAF

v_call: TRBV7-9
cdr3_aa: ASSSGRNDNEQF

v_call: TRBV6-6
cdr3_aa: AGTKHYTGELF

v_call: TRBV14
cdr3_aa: ASSQDWGTGGFDEQF

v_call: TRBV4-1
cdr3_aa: ASSQGNWEQF

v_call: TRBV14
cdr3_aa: ASSQGREEDYGYT

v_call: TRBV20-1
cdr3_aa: SASTLAGSANTGELF

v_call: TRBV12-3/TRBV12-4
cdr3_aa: ASSLYRGGDTQY

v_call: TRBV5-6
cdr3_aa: ASSLIGQAYEQY

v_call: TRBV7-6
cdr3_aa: ASSGGQEEIPYEQY

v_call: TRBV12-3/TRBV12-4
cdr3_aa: ASASGTSGGFEQF

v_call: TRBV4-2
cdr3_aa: ASSQDLRGDSNQPQH

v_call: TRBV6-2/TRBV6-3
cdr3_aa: ASSYEGLLLAGGEETQY

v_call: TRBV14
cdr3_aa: ASSQEYSDYT

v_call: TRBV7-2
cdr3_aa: ASSLTQGSYNEQF

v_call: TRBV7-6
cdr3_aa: ASSPLTGENIQY

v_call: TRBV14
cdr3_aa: ASSQGLFRNTIY

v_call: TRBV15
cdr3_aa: ATRPSGDNEQF

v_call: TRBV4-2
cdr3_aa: ASSQDGLPLSTDTQY

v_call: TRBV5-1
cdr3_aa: ASSLPGNDEQF

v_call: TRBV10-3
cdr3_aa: AISDPSQRGYGYT

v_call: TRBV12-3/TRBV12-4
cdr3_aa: ASISGGSSYNEQF

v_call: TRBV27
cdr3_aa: ASSPDSYLGSNQPQH

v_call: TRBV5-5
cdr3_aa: ASSTRGPNTGELF

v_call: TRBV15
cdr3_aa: ATSRDLGKQLEKAEAF

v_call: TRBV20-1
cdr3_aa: SARDLGREFMYEQF

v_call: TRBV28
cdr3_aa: ASTSDGELYGYT

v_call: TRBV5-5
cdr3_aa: ASSLAGPILAPYTEAF

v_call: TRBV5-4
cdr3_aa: VSPDREDEAF

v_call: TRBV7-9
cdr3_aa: ASSGSPGSSYNEQF

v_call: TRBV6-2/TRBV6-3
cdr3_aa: ASSRQGVGSYNEQF

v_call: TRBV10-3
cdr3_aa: AITGTGADTQY